This entry features one T cell receptor (beta chain) sequence. This record belongs to a study of cytomegalovirus exposure and HLA in healthy donors. Whole-study context: In an earlier analysis, 117 million unique TCR beta sequences were found from 200 million or so T cells.

It was healthy bone marrow donors who served as donors. In the PCR, 60 Vbeta and 13 Jbeta primers were used. TCRdb's table, derived via immunoSEQ multiplex PCR, lists solely in-frame clones and lacks some. The sample comprises 100,000 to 150,000 clones, roughly 80% of which are singletons, and around 3.9% rests with the top ten. The sequencing sample was made of PBMCs. The receptor's source is a woman in her 40s in good health and CMV-seronegative.

Here the CDR3 reads CASSLRLGRGLGTEAFF. For the CDR3, the DNA is TGTGCCAGCAGCTTGAGGCTGGGCAGGGGGCTGGGCACTGAAGCTTTCTTT. The V and J genes are TRBV7-2 and TRBJ1-1; 8 bases line up with TRBD1. V dropped 3 bases and J dropped 4; count of bases not matched to a gene: 13. The CDR3 has 17 residues. Per germline, CDR1 SGHTA and CDR2 FQGNSA.